Shown below are 26 T cell receptor beta chains from a single sample sequenced in a study of T cell repertoires in cytomegalovirus infection. TCRdb re-called the reads through MiXCR, storing one row per CDR3 protein. Here the sample spans 650,000 to 900,000 distinct CDR3 sequences, roughly 33% being singletons. Their recognized antigens are unknown. Here the sequenced sample was cultured CD8+ T cells from PBMCs, taken from culture after CMV antigen stimulation. Receptor source: a human donor in good health (CMV status not recorded). Some clones in this sample may be carry-over from other donors' samples.

The chain uses TRBV7-6 and TRBJ2-3; D might be TRBD2 (7 bases). CDR1 SGHVS and CDR2 FNYEAQ come from the germline V gene. The CDR3 extends over 14 amino acids. Trimming shortened V by 3 bases and J by 4 bases, and 11 bases separated the two germline ends. Here the CDR3 DNA reads TGTGCCAGCAGCTTGGGGGGGCGCCCAGATACGCAGTATTTT. Translated, it gives CASSLGGRPDTQYF. The full variable domain, rest sourced from reference TRBV7-6 and TRBJ2-3, is GAGVSQSPRYKVTKRGQDVALRCDPISGHVSLYWYRQALGQGPEFLTYFNYEAQQDKSGLPNDRFSAERPEGSISTLTIQRTEQRDSAMYRCASSLGGRPDTQYFGPGTRLTVL.

The V gene is TRBV20-1, the J gene TRBJ2-1, with TRBD1 matching 9 bases. V was clipped by 3 bases and J by 4 bases; unmatched bases: 10. The CDR3 extends over 16 amino acids. The germline CDR1 and CDR2 sequences are DFQATT and SNEGSKA (reference sequence). DNA of the CDR3: TGCAGTGCTAGCCAGACCGGGACAGGGTCTTACAATGAGCAGTTCTTC. It encodes CSASQTGTGSYNEQFF.

The chain uses TRBV6-5 and TRBJ2-3; 9 nucleotides line up with TRBD2. The germline gives CDR1 MNHEY, CDR2 SVGAGI. V lost 0 bases to trimming and J lost 2 bases; unmatched junction nucleotides: 6. This CDR3 is 17 amino acids long. CDR3 residues: CASSYSERGAHTDTQYF. In nucleotides, the CDR3 is TGTGCCAGCAGTTACTCGGAGCGGGGGGCCCACACAGATACGCAGTATTTT.

The V call is TRBV10-3, the J call TRBJ1-5; 10 bases map to TRBD1. J was trimmed by 1 base and V by 0 bases; bases with no gene match: 6. Germline assignment: CDR1 ENHRY and CDR2 SYGVKD. The length of the CDR3 is 18 residues. The CDR3 reads CAISESTPGQGSNQPQHF. CDR3 DNA: TGTGCCATCAGTGAGTCGACCCCGGGACAGGGGAGCAATCAGCCCCAGCATTTT.

The V gene is TRBV4-1, the J gene TRBJ1-2; no reliable D call. CDR3 length: 14 amino acids. V was pared by 5 bases and J by 4 bases, with 14 bases between. CDR1 is MGHRA and CDR2 is YSYEKL in the germline V gene. The CDR3 sequence is CASSANTDFYGYTF. The CDR3 DNA is TGCGCCAGCAGCGCCAATACAGATTTCTATGGCTACACCTTC.

This clonotype was counted between two and nine times. The chain employs TRBV7-6 and TRBJ2-1; a possible D gene is TRBD2 (6 bases). The CDR3 consists of 15 residues. V was shortened by 6 bases and J by 2 bases, with 14 bases between the two germline ends. Germline V CDR1 and CDR2: SGHVS, FNYEAQ. CDR3 coding DNA: TGTGCCAGCAGGGAGGGATCTTATACCTACAATGAGCAGTTCTTC. Its translation is CASREGSYTYNEQFF.

The chain has TRBV6-5 and TRBJ2-2, with D possibly matching TRBD1 (5 bases). V was cut by 5 bases and J by 7 bases, with 14 bases left in between. The CDR3 is 14 residues long. Germline V CDR1 and CDR2: MNHEY, SVGAGI. Here the CDR3 reads CASSNYPGNGELFF. For the CDR3, the DNA is TGTGCCAGCAGTAACTACCCAGGGAACGGGGAGCTGTTTTTT.

The V and J genes are TRBV4-1 and TRBJ2-7; 11 bases fit TRBD2. V lost 4 bases to trimming and J lost 2 bases; unmatched junction nucleotides: 4. The V gene's germline CDR1 is MGHRA and CDR2 YSYEKL. This CDR3 has 15 amino acids. As DNA, the CDR3 is TGCGCCAGCAGCCCACTAGCGGGGGAAGCCTACGAGCAGTACGTC. Encoded protein: CASSPLAGEAYEQYV.

This clonotype was found a few times. The chain uses TRBV6-1 and TRBJ1-1; D is possibly TRBD1 (5 bases). Deletions cut 6 bases from V and 1 base from J, with 12 bases between. The CDR3 is 14 amino acids. Germline-derived CDR1 and CDR2 are MNHNS and SASEGT. CDR3 coding DNA: TGTGCCAGCAGCTGGGACGTACAGAACACTGAAGCTTTCTTT. Amino acid sequence: CASSWDVQNTEAFF.

V usage is TRBV12-3 or TRBV12-4 and J usage is TRBJ1-4, with D possibly TRBD1 on 6 matching bases. The CDR3 has 14 residues. The ends were cut back, 4 bases at V and 9 bases at J, with 15 bases in the middle. This chain's CDR3 is CASSWGQMKQKLFF. The CDR3 DNA reads as TGTGCCAGCAGTTGGGGACAAATGAAGCAAAAACTGTTTTTT.

There are a few counts of this clonotype. The genes are TRBV7-3 and TRBJ2-1; D is perhaps TRBD1 (5 bases). The CDR3 is made up of 13 amino acids. The V gene lost 3 bases and the J gene lost 5 bases, with 8 bases spanning the gap. Per germline, CDR1 SGHTA and CDR2 FQGTGA. The CDR3 DNA is TGTGCCAGCAGCTTTACAGGAAACAATGAGCAGTTCTTC. Protein: CASSFTGNNEQFF.

This clonotype came up many times. V is TRBV7-8 and J is TRBJ2-2; D is unclear. Germline assignment: CDR1 SGHVS and CDR2 FQNEAQ. V was trimmed by 5 bases and J by 1 base, leaving 11 bases between them. The CDR3 totals 15 residues. CDR3 DNA sequence: TGTGCCAGCAGCCATAGACGGCGGAACACCGGGGAGCTGTTTTTT. It specifies CASSHRRRNTGELFF.

A few counts support this clonotype. V gene TRBV4-1 combines with J gene TRBJ2-2, with D possibly matching TRBD2 (6 bases). Trimming took 3 bases from V and 3 from J, leaving 17 bases between them. The CDR3 has 17 amino acids. Germline V gives CDR1 MGHRA, CDR2 YSYEKL. The CDR3 nucleotides are TGCGCCAGCAGCCATCCTGACTGGACGGGGGACACCGGGGAGCTGTTTTTT. Amino acids: CASSHPDWTGDTGELFF.

The sample holds a few counts of this clonotype. The gene calls are TRBV4-3 and TRBJ2-4, with 8 bases that match TRBD1. Germline CDR1 and CDR2: LGHNA and YSLEER. This CDR3 region has 17 residues. With V trimmed by 0 bases and J by 0 bases, 4 bases remained unmatched. The CDR3 sequence: CASSQERTGQAKNIQYF. CDR3 nucleotide sequence: TGCGCCAGCAGCCAAGAAAGGACAGGGCAAGCCAAAAACATTCAGTACTTC.

As to this clonotype: A much larger clonotype is one base distant, so this may be a read error. This chain connects TRBV12-3 or TRBV12-4 to TRBJ2-2; D perhaps matches TRBD2 (5 bases). The CDR3 runs to 14 residues. The CDR3 DNA is TGTGCCAACAGTTTGAATTCGGGAACCGGGGAGCTGTTTTTT. The encoded protein is CANSLNSGTGELFF.

The chain combines TRBV7-9 with TRBJ2-7; 7 positions match TRBD1. CDR1 and CDR2 from the germline V gene are SEHNR and FQNEAQ (reference sequence). This CDR3 comprises 15 residues. V dropped 1 base and J dropped 0; count of bases not matched to a gene: 3. This CDR3 is CASSLVGDSSYEQYV. CDR3 coding DNA: TGTGCCAGCAGCTTAGTAGGGGACAGCTCCTACGAGCAGTACGTC.

This rearrangement joins TRBV7-6 to TRBJ2-1; 11 positions match TRBD2. V shed 5 bases and J 6 bases; nucleotides not matched to a gene: 6. CDR3 length equals 15 residues. In germline, CDR1 is SGHVS, CDR2 FNYEAQ. CDR3 in amino acids: CASSLLAGEGNEQFF. DNA for the CDR3: TGTGCCAGCAGCCTACTAGCGGGGGAGGGCAATGAGCAGTTCTTC. Based on the CDR3 plus reference TRBV7-6 and TRBJ2-1, the full variable domain is GAGVSQSPRYKVTKRGQDVALRCDPISGHVSLYWYRQALGQGPEFLTYFNYEAQQDKSGLPNDRFSAERPEGSISTLTIQRTEQRDSAMYRCASSLLAGEGNEQFFGPGTRLTVL.

The CDR3 sequence is CASSERGLSTRGEKLFF. The CDR3 DNA is TGTGCCAGCAGTGAGCGGGGCCTTAGCACCAGGGGCGAAAAACTGTTTTTT. The chain combines TRBV27 with TRBJ1-4, with D perhaps matching TRBD1 (6 bases). CDR3 size: 17 residues. In germline, CDR1 is MNHEY, CDR2 SMNVEV (reference sequence). The germline V and J ends were trimmed by 5 bases and 8 bases, with 24 bases remaining between them.

This clonotype was counted at least ten times. As DNA, the CDR3 is TGTGCCAGCAGCCCCTCTCAGGGGATTGCCAAAAACATTCAGTACTTC. Protein sequence: CASSPSQGIAKNIQYF. The rearrangement joins TRBV7-8 to TRBJ2-4, with a possible D match to TRBD1 (6 bases). The length of the CDR3 is 16 residues. The V and J ends lost 5 bases and 1 base respectively, with 15 bases between them. Germline V gene sequence: CDR1 SGHVS, CDR2 FQNEAQ.

This clonotype was counted between two and nine times. The V and J genes are TRBV6-1 and TRBJ2-2, with a tentative D call TRBD1 (6 bases). CDR3 length: 15 amino acids. V gave up 2 bases and J gave up 2 bases, with 9 bases separating them. Germline lookup yields CDR1 MNHNS and CDR2 SASEGT. The CDR3 region has the DNA TGTGCCAGCAGTGAAAAGGGACAAAACACCGGGGAGCTGTTTTTT. Translation: CASSEKGQNTGELFF.

This clonotype was seen more than once but under ten times. The chain links TRBV19 to TRBJ2-1; 9 nucleotides agree with TRBD1. Germline V gene lookup returns CDR1 LNHDA and CDR2 SQIVND (reference sequence). The CDR3 is made up of 12 amino acids. V was pared by 9 bases and J by 8 bases, with 5 bases of the junction left unmatched. CDR3 coding DNA: TGTGCCAGCACAGGGGGCGTAGATGAGCAGTTCTTC. Residues: CASTGGVDEQFF.

There are a few counts of this clonotype. CDR3 residues: CASSLNAGGNTEAFF. CDR3 coding DNA: TGTGCCAGCAGCTTAAACGCAGGGGGCAACACTGAAGCTTTCTTT. The gene calls are TRBV7-3 and TRBJ1-1; 8 positions agree with TRBD1. Germline V lookup: CDR1 SGHTA, CDR2 FQGTGA. Losses at the gene ends were 1 base for V and 2 bases for J; bases not matched to a gene: 3. The CDR3 is made up of 15 amino acids. Filled out from reference TRBV7-3 and TRBJ1-1, the complete variable domain reads GAGVSQTPSNKVTEKGKYVELRCDPISGHTALYWYRQSLGQGPEFLIYFQGTGAADDSGLPNDRFFAVRPEGSVSTLKIQRTERGDSAVYLCASSLNAGGNTEAFFGQGTRLTVV.

This clonotype has more than one count but fewer than ten. The J gene is TRBJ1-2, the V gene TRBV15, with TRBD1 matching 7 bases. Germline assignment: CDR1 LNHNV and CDR2 YYDKDF (reference sequence). V shed 3 bases and J 7 bases; nucleotides not matched to a gene: 8. This CDR3 has 14 residues. The CDR3 DNA reads as TGTGCCACCAGCAGGGGAGGGACAGCACTTGGCTACACCTTC. This encodes CATSRGGTALGYTF.

In this sample, this clonotype turned up a few times. The V and J genes are TRBV7-6 and TRBJ2-7, with a possible D match to TRBD1 (5 bases). Germline V gene sequence: CDR1 SGHVS, CDR2 FNYEAQ. The CDR3 extends over 17 amino acids. V was pared by 2 bases and J by 2 bases, with 19 bases between. As DNA, the CDR3 is TGTGCCAGCAGCTTAAATTCTTACAGGACGGAACCCTACGAGCAGTACTTC. Translating gives CASSLNSYRTEPYEQYF. Variable domain in full (rest from reference TRBV7-6 and TRBJ2-7): GAGVSQSPRYKVTKRGQDVALRCDPISGHVSLYWYRQALGQGPEFLTYFNYEAQQDKSGLPNDRFSAERPEGSISTLTIQRTEQRDSAMYRCASSLNSYRTEPYEQYFGPGTRLTVT.

The rearrangement joins TRBV19 to TRBJ2-1; TRBD2 might be the D (5 bases). V was shortened by 7 bases and J by 4 bases, with 17 bases between the two germline ends. The V gene's germline CDR1 is LNHDA and CDR2 SQIVND (reference sequence). This CDR3 region has 15 residues. Written as DNA, the CDR3 is TGTGCCAGTATTCTCAGCAAGAGGGCATACAATGAGCAGTTCTTC. It translates to CASILSKRAYNEQFF.

This clonotype appeared once. The rearrangement uses TRBV13 and TRBJ1-5; 8 bases agree with TRBD1. The V gene end was trimmed by 0 bases and the J gene end by 7 bases; junction bases not matched to a gene: 5. The CDR3 consists of 15 residues. Germline V gene lookup returns CDR1 PRHDT and CDR2 FYEKMQ (reference sequence). The CDR3 region is CASSLGPGGRQPQHF. For the CDR3, the DNA is TGTGCCAGCAGCTTAGGTCCAGGGGGCCGACAGCCCCAGCATTTT.